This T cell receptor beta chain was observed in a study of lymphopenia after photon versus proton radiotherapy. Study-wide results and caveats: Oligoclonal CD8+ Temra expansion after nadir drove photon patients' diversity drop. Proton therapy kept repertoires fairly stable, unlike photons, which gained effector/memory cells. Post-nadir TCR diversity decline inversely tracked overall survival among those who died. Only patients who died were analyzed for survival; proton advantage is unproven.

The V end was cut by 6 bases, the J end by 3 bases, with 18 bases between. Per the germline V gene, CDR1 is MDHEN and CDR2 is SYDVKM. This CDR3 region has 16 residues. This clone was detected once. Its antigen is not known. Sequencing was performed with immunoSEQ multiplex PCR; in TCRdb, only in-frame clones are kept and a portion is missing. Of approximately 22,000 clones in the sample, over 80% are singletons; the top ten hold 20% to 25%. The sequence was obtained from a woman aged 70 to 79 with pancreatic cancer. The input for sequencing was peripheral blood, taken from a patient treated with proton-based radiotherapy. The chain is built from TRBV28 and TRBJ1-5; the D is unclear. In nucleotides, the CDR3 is TGTGCCAGCAGCCTCGTTGGGCCCGGCTCCAATCAGCCCCAGCATTTT. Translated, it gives CASSLVGPGSNQPQHF.